This TCR beta chain was sequenced for a study of blood T cell repertoires in COVID-19. Overall study: Whether acute or convalescent, the COVID-19 samples came from the United States, Italy and Spain. The cDNA or gDNA used as material had been derived from T cells, B-cell-depleted T cells, or PBMCs.

In the original processing: Amplification from reference gene primers served as the basis for estimated nucleated cell counts. Assay used: immunoSEQ multiplex PCR; TCRdb lists only in-frame clones, some missing. That table gives V, J and clone size, and the DNA gave D and trimming. The repertoire holds 150,000 or so clones, with 90% to 95% as singletons. The CDR3 is 15 amino acids. Deletions cut 4 bases from V and 0 bases from J, with 13 bases between. Germline V gene lookup returns CDR1 MDHEN and CDR2 SYDVKM. This chain joins TRBV28 and TRBJ2-7, with D hard to call. The receptor was isolated from a woman in her forties or fifties with acute or convalescent COVID-19. The sequencing sample was made of peripheral blood. CDR3 DNA: TGTGCCAGCAGTTCGCTTATAGTGAGCTCCTACGAGCAGTACTTC. Protein product: CASSSLIVSSYEQYF.